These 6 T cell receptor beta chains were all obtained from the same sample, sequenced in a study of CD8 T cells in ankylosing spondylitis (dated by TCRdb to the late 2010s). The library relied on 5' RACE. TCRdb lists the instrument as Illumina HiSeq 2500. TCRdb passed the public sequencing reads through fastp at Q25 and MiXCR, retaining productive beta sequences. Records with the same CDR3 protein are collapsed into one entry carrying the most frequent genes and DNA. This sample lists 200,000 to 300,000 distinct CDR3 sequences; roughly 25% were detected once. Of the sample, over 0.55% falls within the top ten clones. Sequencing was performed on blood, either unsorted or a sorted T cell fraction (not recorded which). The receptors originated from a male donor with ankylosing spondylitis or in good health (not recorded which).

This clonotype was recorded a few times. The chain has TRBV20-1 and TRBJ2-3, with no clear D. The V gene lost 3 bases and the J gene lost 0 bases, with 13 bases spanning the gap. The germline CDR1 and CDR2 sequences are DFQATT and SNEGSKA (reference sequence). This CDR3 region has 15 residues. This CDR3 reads CSARPRTVSTDTQYF. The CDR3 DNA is TGCAGTGCTAGGCCCCGGACGGTCAGCACAGATACGCAGTATTTT.

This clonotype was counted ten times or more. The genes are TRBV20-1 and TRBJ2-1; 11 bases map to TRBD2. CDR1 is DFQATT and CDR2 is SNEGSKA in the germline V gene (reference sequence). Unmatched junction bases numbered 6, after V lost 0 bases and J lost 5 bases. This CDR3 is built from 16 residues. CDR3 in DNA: TGCAGTGCTAGAGATCCACTAGCGGGGGCCCACAATGAGCAGTTCTTC. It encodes CSARDPLAGAHNEQFF.

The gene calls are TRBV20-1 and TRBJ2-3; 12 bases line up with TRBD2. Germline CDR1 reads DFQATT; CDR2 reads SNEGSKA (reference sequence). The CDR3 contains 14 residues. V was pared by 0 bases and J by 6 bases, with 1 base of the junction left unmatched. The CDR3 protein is CSARDGTSGDTQYF. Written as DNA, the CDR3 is TGCAGTGCTAGAGATGGGACTAGCGGGGATACGCAGTATTTT.

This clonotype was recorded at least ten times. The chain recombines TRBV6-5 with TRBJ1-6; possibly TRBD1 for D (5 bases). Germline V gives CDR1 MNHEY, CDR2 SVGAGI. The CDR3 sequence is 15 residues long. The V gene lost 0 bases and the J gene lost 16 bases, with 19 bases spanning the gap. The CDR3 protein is CASSYSFRETGMLHF. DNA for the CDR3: TGTGCCAGCAGTTACTCGTTCAGGGAAACGGGAATGCTCCACTTT.

The CDR3 DNA is TGCAGTGCAAGGTACACCGGGGGCACAGATACGCAGTATTTT. Translation gives CSARYTGGTDTQYF. The chain joins TRBV20-1 to TRBJ2-3, with a weak D call TRBD2 (5 bases). V was shortened by 6 bases and J by 1 base, with 14 bases between the two germline ends. The CDR3 contains 14 residues. Germline values: CDR1 DFQATT, CDR2 SNEGSKA (reference sequence).

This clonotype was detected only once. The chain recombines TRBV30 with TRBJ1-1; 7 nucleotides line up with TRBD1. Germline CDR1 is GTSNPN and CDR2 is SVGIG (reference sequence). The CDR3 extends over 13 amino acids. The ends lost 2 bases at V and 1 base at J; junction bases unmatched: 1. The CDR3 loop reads CAWSSGGNTEAFF. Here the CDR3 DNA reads TGTGCCTGGAGTTCAGGGGGGAACACTGAAGCTTTCTTT.